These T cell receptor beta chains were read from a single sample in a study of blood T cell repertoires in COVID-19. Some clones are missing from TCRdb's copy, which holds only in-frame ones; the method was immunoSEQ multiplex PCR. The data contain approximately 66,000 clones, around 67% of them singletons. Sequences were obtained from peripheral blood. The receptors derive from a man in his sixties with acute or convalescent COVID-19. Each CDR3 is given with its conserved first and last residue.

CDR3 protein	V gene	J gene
CASSPGLAESTDTQYF	TRBV6-6	TRBJ2-3
CASRPSGRADTQYF	TRBV3-1/TRBV3-2	TRBJ2-3
CASSKDSNSPLHF	TRBV7-8	TRBJ1-6
CAWNSGLAGGLFRTGELFF	TRBV30	TRBJ2-2
CASRDSDRNTEAFF	TRBV6-4	TRBJ1-1
CASTTSGTGFDEQFF	TRBV5-1	TRBJ2-1
CASSLGQGGKGELFF	TRBV6-6	TRBJ2-2
CASSQTGSPAEAFF	TRBV5-1	TRBJ1-1
CASSFSPQGIGYEQYF	TRBV11-2	TRBJ2-7
CASIRQGNTEAFF	TRBV6-6	TRBJ1-1
CASSDLGKREREYSNQPQHF	TRBV7-7	TRBJ1-5
CASGLRGDTEAFF	TRBV12-5	TRBJ1-1
CASSQGTGTTDTQYF	TRBV11-3	TRBJ2-3
CASSVGGTGGLYGYTF	TRBV6-1	TRBJ1-2
CASSLGGPGLSGNTIYF	TRBV13	TRBJ1-3
CATRSGLAGSDTQYF	TRBV15	TRBJ2-3
CASSLPDTDTQYF	TRBV5-6	TRBJ2-3
CASSFVRGSGETQYF	TRBV7-9	TRBJ2-5
CASSIELANTGELFF	TRBV19	TRBJ2-2
CASSERGYEQYF	TRBV6-1	TRBJ2-7
CASSQGPPGSFYNEQFF	TRBV4-2	TRBJ2-1
CARSLVTRGNEQFF	TRBV5-3	TRBJ2-1
CASSTGNNSPLHF	TRBV19	TRBJ1-6
CASSPQDRVYYGYTF	TRBV18	TRBJ1-2